The 23 T cell receptor beta chains in this list originate from one sample, sequenced in a study of molecular identifiers for immune sequencing clone quantification. MiXCR, applied by TCRdb to the PCR reads, yields one record per CDR3 protein. The table records some 590,000 distinct CDR3 sequences, around 25% of them present only once. The sequencing sample was made of naive CD8+ T cells from blood, with Jurkat cell RNA spiked in. Subset of the sample: FACS-sorted CD8+CD4-CCR7+CD45RA+ naive T cells. The receptors come from a human donor in good health. Some libraries in this study had Jurkat cell RNA spiked in.

Worth noting for this clonotype: Just one base apart from a much larger clone, this may be a read error. This rearrangement joins TRBV7-9 to TRBJ2-3; D ambiguous. Trimming stripped 8 bases from V and 0 bases from J, with 6 bases between. The germline V gene encodes CDR1 SEHNR and CDR2 FQNEAQ (reference sequence). The CDR3 contains 12 residues. As DNA, the CDR3 is TGTGCCAGCTGGAGTAGCACAGATACGCAGTATTTT. Translating it yields CASWSSTDTQYF. Full variable domain (remainder filled in from reference TRBV7-9 and TRBJ2-3): DTGVSQNPRHKITKRGQNVTFRCDPISEHNRLYWYRQTLGQGPEFLTYFQNEAQLEKSRLLSDRFSAERPKGSFSTLEIQRTEQGDSAMYLCASWSSTDTQYFGPGTRLTVL.

Turning to this clonotype: A read error may explain this, as a much larger clone is one base away. The rearrangement uses TRBV19 and TRBJ2-3, with a possible D match to TRBD1 (6 bases). CDR3 size: 13 residues. The germline CDR1 and CDR2 sequences are LNHDA and SQIVND (reference sequence). The CDR3 DNA follows: TGTGCCATTAGTATCCGGACAGCAGATACGCAGTATTTT. Translated: CAISIRTADTQYF.

J is TRBJ2-3 and V is TRBV28, with TRBD1 matching 7 bases. V lost 3 bases and J lost 7; bases outside the gene matches: 4. Germline assignment: CDR1 MDHEN and CDR2 SYDVKM. The CDR3 runs to 13 residues. The CDR3 loop reads CASSFYRGNTQYF. For the CDR3, the DNA is TGTGCCAGCAGTTTCTACAGGGGAAATACGCAGTATTTT.

J is TRBJ2-7 and V is TRBV27; tentative D call: TRBD2 (6 bases). The germline V and J ends were trimmed by 7 bases and 2 bases, with 15 bases remaining between them. CDR1 and CDR2 (germline): MNHEY, SMNVEV (reference sequence). The CDR3 contains 14 residues. The CDR3: CASTPGGATYEQYF. In DNA, the CDR3 is TGTGCCAGCACCCCCGGGGGAGCAACCTACGAGCAGTACTTC.

This clonotype was observed a single time. The junction differs from germline at one of its ends, possibly a read error. The chain couples TRBV5-6 to TRBJ1-1; 9 positions agree with TRBD1. CDR1 is SGHDT and CDR2 is YYEEEE in the germline V gene. This CDR3 comprises 20 residues. In nucleotides, the CDR3 is TGTGCCAGCAGCTCACAGGGGGCGAGAGCTATGGCCCTTATGAACACTGGAGCTTTCTTT. Its protein product is CASSSQGARAMALMNTGAFF.

Ten or more counts support this clonotype. The CDR3 nucleotides are TGTGCCAGCAGTTTACCGAGACAGGGGGCGGGCTACGAGCAGTACTTC. It codes for CASSLPRQGAGYEQYF. V is TRBV28 and J is TRBJ2-7; TRBD1 agrees at 10 bases. V was clipped by 2 bases and J by 3 bases; unmatched bases: 7. This CDR3 is built from 16 residues. Germline V lookup: CDR1 MDHEN, CDR2 SYDVKM.

The chain employs TRBV7-9 and TRBJ2-7, with D uncertain. V lost 1 base and J 2 bases, leaving 21 bases between the germline ends. Per the germline V gene, CDR1 is SEHNR and CDR2 is FQNEAQ (reference sequence). The CDR3 runs to 18 residues. CDR3 nucleotide sequence: TGTGCCAGCAGCTTAGGGACCCCCGGTGGGGATATTACCTACGAGCAGTACTTC. It is translated as CASSLGTPGGDITYEQYF.

This clonotype has at least ten counts. The J gene is TRBJ2-5, the V gene TRBV6-2 or TRBV6-3; 7 positions match TRBD1. V was pared by 5 bases and J by 1 base, with 7 bases of the junction left unmatched. The CDR3 has 15 amino acids. Germline V gene lookup returns CDR1 MNHEY and CDR2 SVGEGT. The CDR3 sequence: CASSPGTVVQETQYF. CDR3 sequence (DNA): TGTGCCAGCAGTCCCGGGACAGTTGTCCAAGAGACCCAGTACTTC.

This clonotype occurred many times. V gene TRBV14 combines with J gene TRBJ1-4, with unresolved D. Deletions cut 0 bases from V and 5 bases from J, with 7 bases between. This CDR3 has 14 residues. Germline CDR1 is SGHDN and CDR2 is FVKESK. The CDR3 sequence: CASSQEIRNEKLFF. The CDR3 DNA is TGTGCCAGCAGCCAAGAAATCCGGAATGAAAAACTGTTTTTT.

On this clonotype itself: A read error may be the cause here, since a much bigger clone is one base away. The chain couples TRBV25-1 to TRBJ2-7; no clear D gene. This CDR3 is built from 14 residues. Germline V gene lookup returns CDR1 MGHDK and CDR2 SYGVNS. Trimming cost V 4 bases and J 0 bases, with 10 bases left between them. The CDR3 bases are TGTGCCAGCAGTGTGAAGCCCCACTCCTACGAGCAGTACTTC. Protein sequence: CASSVKPHSYEQYF.

As to this clonotype: One end of the junction varies from germline; a read error may be responsible. The chain joins TRBV28 to TRBJ1-5, with D uncertain. Germline-derived CDR1 and CDR2 are MDHEN and SYDVKM. The CDR3 sequence is 13 residues long. The CDR3 coding sequence is TGTGCCAGCAGTTTAGAAGGCAATCAGCACCAGCATTTT. It codes for CASSLEGNQHQHF.

This clonotype was seen a few times. The V gene is TRBV19, the J gene TRBJ1-5; D unclear. V was pared by 6 bases and J by 6 bases, with 15 bases between. CDR3 length: 14 amino acids. Germline-derived CDR1 and CDR2 are LNHDA and SQIVND (reference sequence). CDR3 bases: TGTGCCAGTAGCTACGGACCGTGGGGTCAGCCCCAGCATTTT. It encodes CASSYGPWGQPQHF.

This clonotype was found many times. The gene calls are TRBV5-1 and TRBJ2-2; 7 bases are a match to TRBD2. Germline V gene lookup returns CDR1 SGHRS and CDR2 YFSETQ. The CDR3 covers 14 residues. J gave up 4 bases and V 5 bases, and 5 bases lay outside the gene matches. The CDR3 loop reads CASSTGGTTGELFF. CDR3 DNA: TGCGCCAGCAGTACCGGGGGGACCACCGGGGAGCTGTTTTTT.

This clonotype was seen many times. The chain links TRBV12-3 or TRBV12-4 to TRBJ1-2, with 7 bases lining up with TRBD1. V was pared by 5 bases and J by 4 bases, with 4 bases of the junction left unmatched. There are 13 residues in the CDR3. CDR3 amino acids: CASSLGQSYGYTF. The CDR3, as DNA: TGTGCCAGCAGTCTGGGACAGAGCTATGGCTACACCTTC.

As for this clonotype: With a much larger clone just one base away, this may be a read error. The chain uses TRBV12-3 or TRBV12-4 and TRBJ2-3, with a possible D match to TRBD1 (6 bases). The CDR3 has 15 residues. V lost 4 bases and J lost 0, with 11 bases in between. CDR3 bases: TGTGCCAGCAGTTGGACAGATCATAGCACAGATACGCAGTATTTT. Translating it yields CASSWTDHSTDTQYF.

Many counts were recorded for this clonotype. The gene calls are TRBV12-3 or TRBV12-4 and TRBJ2-2, with 10 bases fitting TRBD1. The V segment lost 5 bases and the J segment 6 bases; nucleotides outside the gene matches: 6. The length of the CDR3 is 15 residues. The DNA of the CDR3 is TGTGCCAGCAGTGTCGGGACAGGGGCATCCGGGGAGCTGTTTTTT. Protein product: CASSVGTGASGELFF.

The rearrangement links TRBV7-6 to TRBJ2-2; D not resolved. Trimming stripped 5 bases from V and 4 bases from J, with 11 bases between. The CDR3 has 14 residues. Germline loops: CDR1 SGHVS, CDR2 FNYEAQ. This chain's CDR3 is CASSISGPTGELFF. CDR3 bases: TGTGCCAGCAGCATCTCAGGCCCCACCGGGGAGCTGTTTTTT.

This clonotype occurred a few times. The V call is TRBV7-9, the J call TRBJ2-2, with 14 bases matching TRBD2. The CDR3 contains 18 residues. Germline CDR1 and CDR2: SEHNR and FQNEAQ (reference sequence). The V gene end was trimmed by 4 bases and the J gene end by 0 bases; junction bases not matched to a gene: 4. The CDR3 nucleotides read TGTGCCAGCAGCTCACCGGGACTAGCGGGAGCGAACACCGGGGAGCTGTTTTTT. Its translation is CASSSPGLAGANTGELFF.

This clonotype was recorded at least ten times. The chain couples TRBV4-3 to TRBJ2-3, with 8 bases matching TRBD2. With 4 bases clipped from V and 4 bases from J, the junction kept 13 bases outside the gene matches. CDR1 is LGHNA, CDR2 YSLEER, per germline. This CDR3 spans 17 amino acids. CDR3 nucleotide sequence: TGCGCCAGCAGCCCTAACCGTCGCAGCGGGGGCGCAGATACGCAGTATTTT. Translated, it gives CASSPNRRSGGADTQYF.

V is TRBV6-5 and J is TRBJ2-1, with 7 bases lining up with TRBD2. The CDR3 extends over 13 amino acids. Trimming took 0 bases from V and 9 from J; bases not matched to a gene: 2. Looked up from germline, CDR1 is MNHEY and CDR2 is SVGAGI. The CDR3 spells CASSYSAGAEQFF. CDR3 bases: TGTGCCAGCAGTTACTCGGCGGGAGCTGAGCAGTTCTTC.

This clonotype showed up just a few times. The rearrangement links TRBV13 to TRBJ2-3, with D unclear. CDR3 size: 11 residues. Trimming removed 5 bases from V and 8 bases from J, with 8 bases in between. The germline gives CDR1 PRHDT, CDR2 FYEKMQ (reference sequence). CDR3: CASSTTGTQYF. In nucleotides, the CDR3 is TGTGCCAGCAGCACAACGGGTACGCAGTATTTT.

This clonotype came up many times. The chain uses TRBV7-9 and TRBJ2-7; the D call may be TRBD1 or TRBD2 (6 bases each). This CDR3 region has 14 residues. CDR1 SEHNR and CDR2 FQNEAQ come from the germline V gene (reference sequence). V was pared by 4 bases and J by 5 bases, with 15 bases between. DNA of the CDR3: TGTGCCAGCAGCTCCAGCCTGGAGGGGGACGAGCAGTACTTC. Its protein product is CASSSSLEGDEQYF.

The chain links TRBV20-1 to TRBJ2-7; 10 bases are a match to TRBD2. Germline V CDR1 and CDR2: DFQATT, SNEGSKA (reference sequence). There are 15 residues in the CDR3. V lost 0 bases to trimming and J lost 5 bases; unmatched junction nucleotides: 7. For the CDR3, the DNA is TGCAGTGCTAGAGATCCTAGCGGGAGTTCTAACGAGCAGTACTTC. It is translated as CSARDPSGSSNEQYF.